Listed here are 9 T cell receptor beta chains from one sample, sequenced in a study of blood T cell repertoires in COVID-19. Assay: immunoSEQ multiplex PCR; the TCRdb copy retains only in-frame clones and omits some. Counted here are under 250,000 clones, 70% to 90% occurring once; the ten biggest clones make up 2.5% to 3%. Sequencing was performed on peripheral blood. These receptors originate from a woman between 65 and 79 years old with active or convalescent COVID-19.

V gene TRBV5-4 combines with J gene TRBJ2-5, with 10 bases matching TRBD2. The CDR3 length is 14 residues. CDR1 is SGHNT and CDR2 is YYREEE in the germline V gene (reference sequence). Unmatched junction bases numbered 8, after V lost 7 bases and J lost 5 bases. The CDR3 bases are TGTGCCAGCGCCCAGCGGGAGGGAGGGGAGACCCAGTACTTC. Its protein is CASAQREGGETQYF.

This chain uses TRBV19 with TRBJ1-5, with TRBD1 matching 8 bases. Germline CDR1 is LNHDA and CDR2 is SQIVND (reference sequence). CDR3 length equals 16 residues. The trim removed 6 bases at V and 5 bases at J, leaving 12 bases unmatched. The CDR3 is CASRGTGLATYQPQHF. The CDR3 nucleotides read TGTGCCAGTAGAGGGACAGGTTTGGCGACTTATCAGCCCCAGCATTTT. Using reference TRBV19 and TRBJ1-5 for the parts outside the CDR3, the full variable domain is DGGITQSPKYLFRKEGQNVTLSCEQNLNHDAMYWYRQDPGQGLRLIYYSQIVNDFQKGDIAEGYSVSREKKESFPLTVTSAQKNPTAFYLCASRGTGLATYQPQHFGDGTRLSIL.

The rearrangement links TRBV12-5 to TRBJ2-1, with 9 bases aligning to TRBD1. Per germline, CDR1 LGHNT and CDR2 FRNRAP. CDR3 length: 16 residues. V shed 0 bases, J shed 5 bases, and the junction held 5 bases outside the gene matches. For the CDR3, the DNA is TGTGCTAGTGGTTTGGTACGCGGGACAGGGCACAATGAGCAGTTCTTC. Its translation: CASGLVRGTGHNEQFF. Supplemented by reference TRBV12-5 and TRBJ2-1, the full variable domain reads DARVTQTPRHKVTEMGQEVTMRCQPILGHNTVFWYRQTMMQGLELLAYFRNRAPLDDSGMPKDRFSAEMPDATLATLKIQPSEPRDSAVYFCASGLVRGTGHNEQFFGPGTRLTVL.

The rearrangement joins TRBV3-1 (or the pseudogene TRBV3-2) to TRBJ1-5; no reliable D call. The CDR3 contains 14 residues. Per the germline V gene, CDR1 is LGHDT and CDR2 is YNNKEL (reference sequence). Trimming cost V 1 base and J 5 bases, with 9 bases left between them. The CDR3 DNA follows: TGTGCCAGCAGCCAAGGAGGGTCGGATCAGCCCCAGCATTTT. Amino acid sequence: CASSQGGSDQPQHF.

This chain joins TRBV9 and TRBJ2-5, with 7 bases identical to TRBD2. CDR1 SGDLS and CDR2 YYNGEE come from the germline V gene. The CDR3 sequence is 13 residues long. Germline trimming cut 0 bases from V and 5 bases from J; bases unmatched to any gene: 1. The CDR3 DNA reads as TGTGCCAGCAGCGTAGTGGGAGGGGAGACCCAGTACTTC. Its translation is CASSVVGGETQYF.

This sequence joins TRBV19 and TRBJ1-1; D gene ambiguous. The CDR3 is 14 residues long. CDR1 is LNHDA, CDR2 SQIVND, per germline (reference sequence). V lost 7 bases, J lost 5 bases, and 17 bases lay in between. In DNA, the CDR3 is TGTGCCAGTAACGGTCCAGGCCCGTGGACTGAAGCTTTCTTT. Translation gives CASNGPGPWTEAFF.

Here the CDR3 reads CASSLAGAGNEQFF. CDR3 nucleotides: TGTGCCAGCAGCTTAGCGGGAGCGGGGAATGAGCAGTTCTTC. The rearrangement joins TRBV11-2 to TRBJ2-1; TRBD2 agrees at 7 bases. V dropped 1 base and J dropped 7; count of bases not matched to a gene: 4. CDR1 SGHAT and CDR2 FQNNGV come from the germline V gene. The CDR3 consists of 14 residues.

The DNA of the CDR3 is TGTGCCAGCAGTGCCGACAGTAAGGGCTACACCTTC. It specifies CASSADSKGYTF. This chain uses TRBV2 with TRBJ1-2; the D gene is possibly TRBD1 (5 bases). This CDR3 has 12 residues. Germline V lookup: CDR1 SNHLY, CDR2 FYNNEI. With 4 bases removed from V and 8 bases from J, the gap between germline ends came to 11 bases.

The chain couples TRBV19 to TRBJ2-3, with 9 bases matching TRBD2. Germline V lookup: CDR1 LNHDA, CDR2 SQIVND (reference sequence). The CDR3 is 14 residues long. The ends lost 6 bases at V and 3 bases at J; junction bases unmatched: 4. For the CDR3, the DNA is TGTGCCAGTAGGGCGGGAGGGACTACAGATACGCAGTATTTT. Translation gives CASRAGGTTDTQYF.